This T cell receptor beta chain came from a study of shared clonotypes between healthy human individuals. Whole-study context: The study used three CD4 naive, three CD4 memory, two CD8 naive and one CD8 memory plate per donor. Whole-study results and caveats: Clonotype sharing among the donors was expected to vary with sequencing depth.

CDR3 length equals 13 residues. V was clipped by 3 bases and J by 7 bases, with 10 bases between them. Germline values: CDR1 MNHNS, CDR2 SASEGT. This clone was counted a single time. Its antigen remains unidentified. Using immunoSEQ multiplex PCR, the repertoire was profiled, and TCRdb retains in-frame clones only, with some absent. This table holds about 1.5 million clones, over 95% found once. Negatively enriched CD4+ T cells were divided by CD45RA into naive and memory. The receptor was isolated from a man younger than 45 in good health. Material: naive CD4+ T cells sorted from blood. Indicated subset: CD45RA+ positively selected. The J gene is TRBJ1-5, the V gene TRBV6-1; D is unclear. CDR3 bases: TGTGCCAGCAGTGAGATGAGTGTCCAGCCCCAGCATTTT. This translates into CASSEMSVQPQHF.